This entry lists 5 T cell receptor beta chains sequenced from one sample in a study of control samples from healthy donors and cancer patients. Repertoires were generated with immunoSEQ multiplex PCR, while TCRdb's copy carries only in-frame clones and drops some. Among 250,000 to 300,000 clones listed, about four fifths were seen once. The sequenced sample consisted of PBMCs. The receptors were sampled from an older woman with lung cancer.

This clone was recorded a few times. The V gene is TRBV5-4, the J gene TRBJ2-1, with TRBD1 matching over 8 bases. Germline lookup yields CDR1 SGHNT and CDR2 YYREEE (reference sequence). The V segment lost 1 base and the J segment 0 bases; nucleotides outside the gene matches: 3. The CDR3 is 16 residues long. DNA of the CDR3: TGTGCCAGCAGCTTGAGACAGGGGAGCTCCTACAATGAGCAGTTCTTC. Translating gives CASSLRQGSSYNEQFF.

The chain links TRBV5-4 to TRBJ2-1; 7 nucleotides agree with TRBD1. Germline assignment: CDR1 SGHNT and CDR2 YYREEE (reference sequence). The CDR3 extends over 14 amino acids. The trim removed 6 bases at V and 9 bases at J, leaving 12 bases unmatched. CDR3 amino acids: CASTRQGPLGEQFF. In nucleotides, the CDR3 is TGTGCCAGCACGAGACAGGGCCCTTTGGGTGAGCAGTTCTTC.

This chain joins TRBV3-1 (or the pseudogene TRBV3-2) and TRBJ2-3, with 14 bases that match TRBD2. This CDR3 contains 16 residues. Germline lookup yields CDR1 LGHDT and CDR2 YNNKEL (reference sequence). J was trimmed by 9 bases and V by 3 bases; bases with no gene match: 8. The CDR3 DNA sequence: TGTGCCAGCAGCCAGGTGACTAGCGGGAGGGCCAGCACGCAGTATTTT. Its protein product is CASSQVTSGRASTQYF.

The rearrangement uses TRBV6-1 and TRBJ1-5, with 7 positions matching TRBD1. Germline loops: CDR1 MNHNS, CDR2 SASEGT. The trim removed 2 bases at V and 6 bases at J, leaving 13 bases unmatched. CDR3 length: 17 residues. The CDR3 is CASSERVTGSLGQPQHF. For the CDR3, the DNA is TGTGCCAGCAGTGAAAGGGTGACAGGGAGCTTGGGTCAGCCCCAGCATTTT.

The V call is TRBV24-1, the J call TRBJ2-5; 11 bases align to TRBD1. CDR1 and CDR2 from the germline V gene are KGHDR and SFDVKD. The CDR3 covers 17 residues. The V and J ends lost 3 bases and 5 bases, in that order; junction bases with no gene match: 10. The CDR3 loop is CATSDATGTGGLETQYF. CDR3 DNA sequence: TGTGCCACCAGTGATGCCACCGGGACAGGGGGTTTGGAGACCCAGTACTTC.